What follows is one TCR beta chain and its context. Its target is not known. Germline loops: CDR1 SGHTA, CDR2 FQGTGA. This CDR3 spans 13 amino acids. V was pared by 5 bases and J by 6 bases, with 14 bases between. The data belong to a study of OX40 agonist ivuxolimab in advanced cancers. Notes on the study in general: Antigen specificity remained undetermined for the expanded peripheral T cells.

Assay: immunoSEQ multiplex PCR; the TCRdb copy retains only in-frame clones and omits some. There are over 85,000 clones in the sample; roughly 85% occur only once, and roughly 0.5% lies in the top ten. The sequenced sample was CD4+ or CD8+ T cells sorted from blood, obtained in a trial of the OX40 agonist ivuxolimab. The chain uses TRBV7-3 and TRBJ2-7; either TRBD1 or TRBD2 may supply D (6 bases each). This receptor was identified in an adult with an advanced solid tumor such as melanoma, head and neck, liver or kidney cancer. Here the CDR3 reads CASSRQPGAEQYF. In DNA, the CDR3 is TGTGCCAGCAGCCGCCAGCCGGGGGCCGAGCAGTACTTC.